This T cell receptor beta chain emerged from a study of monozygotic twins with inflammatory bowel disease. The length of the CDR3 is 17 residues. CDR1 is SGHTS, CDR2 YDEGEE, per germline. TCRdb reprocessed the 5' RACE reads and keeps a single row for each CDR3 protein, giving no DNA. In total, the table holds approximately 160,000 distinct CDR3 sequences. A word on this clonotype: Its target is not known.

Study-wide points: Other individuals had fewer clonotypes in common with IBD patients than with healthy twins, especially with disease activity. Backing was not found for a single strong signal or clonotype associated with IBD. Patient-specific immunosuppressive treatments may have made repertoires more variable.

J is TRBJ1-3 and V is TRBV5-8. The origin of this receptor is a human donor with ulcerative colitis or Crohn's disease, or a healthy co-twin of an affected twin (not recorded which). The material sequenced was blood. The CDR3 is CASSFNKAGPSGNTIYF. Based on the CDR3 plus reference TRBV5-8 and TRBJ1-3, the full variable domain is EAGVTQSPTHLIKTRGQQATLRCSPISGHTSVYWYQQALGLGLQFLLWYDEGEERNRGNFPPRFSGRQFPNYSSELNVNALELEDSALYLCASSFNKAGPSGNTIYFGEGSWLTVV.